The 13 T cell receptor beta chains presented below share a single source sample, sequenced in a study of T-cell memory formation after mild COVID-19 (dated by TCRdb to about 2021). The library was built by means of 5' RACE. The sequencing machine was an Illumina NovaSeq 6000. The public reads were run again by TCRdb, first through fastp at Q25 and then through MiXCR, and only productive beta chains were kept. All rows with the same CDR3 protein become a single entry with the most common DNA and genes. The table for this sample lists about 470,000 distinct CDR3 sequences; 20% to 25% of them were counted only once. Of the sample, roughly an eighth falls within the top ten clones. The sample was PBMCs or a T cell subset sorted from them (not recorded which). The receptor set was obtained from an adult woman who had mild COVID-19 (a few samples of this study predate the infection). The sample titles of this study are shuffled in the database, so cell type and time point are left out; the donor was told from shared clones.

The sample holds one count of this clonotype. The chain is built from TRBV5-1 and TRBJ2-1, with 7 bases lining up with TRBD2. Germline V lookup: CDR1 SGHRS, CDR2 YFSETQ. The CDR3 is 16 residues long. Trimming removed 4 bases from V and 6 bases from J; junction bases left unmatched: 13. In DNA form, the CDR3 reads TGCGCCAGCAGCCTACGAAGGGAGGGGTCGTTCAATGAGCAGTTCTTC. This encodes CASSLRREGSFNEQFF.

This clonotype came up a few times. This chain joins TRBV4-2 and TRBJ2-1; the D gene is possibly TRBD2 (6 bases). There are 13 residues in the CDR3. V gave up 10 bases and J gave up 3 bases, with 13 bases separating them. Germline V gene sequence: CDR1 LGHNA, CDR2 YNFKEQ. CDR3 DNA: TGTGCCACCGACGGGACTGGCTACAATGAGCAGTTCTTC. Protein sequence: CATDGTGYNEQFF.

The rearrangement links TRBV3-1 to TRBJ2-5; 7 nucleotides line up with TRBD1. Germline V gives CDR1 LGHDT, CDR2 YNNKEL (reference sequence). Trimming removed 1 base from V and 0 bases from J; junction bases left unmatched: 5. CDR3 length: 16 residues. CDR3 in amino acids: CASSQVDRLYQETQYF. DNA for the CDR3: TGTGCCAGCAGCCAAGTGGACAGGTTGTACCAAGAGACCCAGTACTTC.

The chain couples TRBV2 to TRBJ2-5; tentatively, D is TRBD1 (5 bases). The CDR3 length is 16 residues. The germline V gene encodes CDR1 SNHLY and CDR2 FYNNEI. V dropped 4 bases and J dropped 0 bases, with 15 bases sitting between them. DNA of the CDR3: TGTGCCAGCAGTGCTCTGTTGACAGTTCACCAAGAGACCCAGTACTTC. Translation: CASSALLTVHQETQYF.

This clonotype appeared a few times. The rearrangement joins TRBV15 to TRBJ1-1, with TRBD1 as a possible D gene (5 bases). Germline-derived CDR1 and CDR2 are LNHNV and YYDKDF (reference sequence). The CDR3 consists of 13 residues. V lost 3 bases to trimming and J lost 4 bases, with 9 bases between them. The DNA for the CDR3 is TGTGCCACCAGCAGGGGACGGAGCACTGAAGCTTTCTTT. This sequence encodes CATSRGRSTEAFF.

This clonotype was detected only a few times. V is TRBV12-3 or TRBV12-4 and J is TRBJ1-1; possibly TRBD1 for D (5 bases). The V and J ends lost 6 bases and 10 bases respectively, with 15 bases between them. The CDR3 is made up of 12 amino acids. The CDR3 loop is CASRQKGQGAFF. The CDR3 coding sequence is TGTGCCAGCAGACAGAAAGGGCAGGGAGCTTTCTTT.

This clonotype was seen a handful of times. This CDR3 reads CATPGTGANEQFF. The DNA for the CDR3 is TGTGCCACCCCCGGGACAGGGGCCAATGAGCAGTTCTTC. V usage is TRBV2 and J usage is TRBJ2-1, with 10 bases aligning to TRBD1. This CDR3 is 13 amino acids long. V was clipped by 10 bases and J by 6 bases; unmatched bases: 6. The germline gives CDR1 SNHLY, CDR2 FYNNEI.

Here the CDR3 reads CASSFGTQGADTEAFF. The CDR3 DNA follows: TGTGCCAGCAGCTTTGGTACCCAGGGGGCGGACACTGAAGCTTTCTTT. J is TRBJ1-1 and V is TRBV7-9; 8 nucleotides align to TRBD1. The CDR3 has 16 residues. CDR1 SEHNR and CDR2 FQNEAQ come from the germline V gene (reference sequence). The V segment lost 3 bases and the J segment 3 bases; nucleotides outside the gene matches: 9.

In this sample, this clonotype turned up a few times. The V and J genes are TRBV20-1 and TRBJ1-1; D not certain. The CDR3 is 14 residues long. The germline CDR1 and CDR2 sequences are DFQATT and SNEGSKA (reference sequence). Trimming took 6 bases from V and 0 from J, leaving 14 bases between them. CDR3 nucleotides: TGCAGTGCCTTCGCGACAATGATGAACACTGAAGCTTTCTTT. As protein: CSAFATMMNTEAFF.

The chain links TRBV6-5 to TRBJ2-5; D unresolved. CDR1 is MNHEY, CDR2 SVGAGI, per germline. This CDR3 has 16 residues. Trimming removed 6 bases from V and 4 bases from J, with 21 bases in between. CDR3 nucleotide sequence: TGTGCCAGCAGGCCTACCCGGCAGTCTGTAGGAGAGACCCAGTACTTC. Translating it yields CASRPTRQSVGETQYF.

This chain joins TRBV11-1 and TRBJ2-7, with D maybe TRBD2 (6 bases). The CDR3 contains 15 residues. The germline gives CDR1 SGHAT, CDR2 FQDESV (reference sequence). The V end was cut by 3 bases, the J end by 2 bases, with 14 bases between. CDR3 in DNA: TGTGCCAGCAGCTTTGGGCTAGCGCATACCTACGAGCAGTACTTC. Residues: CASSFGLAHTYEQYF.

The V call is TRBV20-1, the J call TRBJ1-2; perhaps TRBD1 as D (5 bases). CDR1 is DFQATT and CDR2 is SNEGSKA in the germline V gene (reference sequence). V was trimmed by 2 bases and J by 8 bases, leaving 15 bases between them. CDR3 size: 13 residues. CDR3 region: CSARRGRSKGYTF. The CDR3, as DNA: TGCAGTGCTAGACGGGGCAGGAGCAAAGGCTACACCTTC.

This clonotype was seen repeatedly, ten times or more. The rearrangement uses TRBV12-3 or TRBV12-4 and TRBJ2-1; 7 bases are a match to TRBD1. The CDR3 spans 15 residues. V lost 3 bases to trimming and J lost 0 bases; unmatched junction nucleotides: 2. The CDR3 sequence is CASSLSGGSYNEQFF. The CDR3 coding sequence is TGTGCCAGCAGTTTGTCAGGGGGCTCCTACAATGAGCAGTTCTTC.